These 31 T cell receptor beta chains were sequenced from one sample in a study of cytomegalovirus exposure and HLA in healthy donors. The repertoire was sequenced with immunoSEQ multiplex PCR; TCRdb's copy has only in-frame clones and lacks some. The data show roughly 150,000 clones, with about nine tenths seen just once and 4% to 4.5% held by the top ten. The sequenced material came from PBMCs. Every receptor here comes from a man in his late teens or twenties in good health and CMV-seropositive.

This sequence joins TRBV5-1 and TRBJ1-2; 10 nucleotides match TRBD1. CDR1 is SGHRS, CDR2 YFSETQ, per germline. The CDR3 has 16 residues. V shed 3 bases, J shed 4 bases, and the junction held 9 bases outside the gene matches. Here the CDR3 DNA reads TGCGCCAGCAGCTGGGCCCGGGACAGGGGTTCCTATGGCTACACCTTC. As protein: CASSWARDRGSYGYTF.

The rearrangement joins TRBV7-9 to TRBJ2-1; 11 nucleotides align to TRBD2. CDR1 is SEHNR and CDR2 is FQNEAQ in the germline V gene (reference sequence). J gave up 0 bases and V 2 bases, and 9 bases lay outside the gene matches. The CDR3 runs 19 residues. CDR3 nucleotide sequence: TGTGCCAGCAGCTTAAAAACTAGCGGGAGAGCTAGCTCCTACAATGAGCAGTTCTTC. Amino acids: CASSLKTSGRASSYNEQFF.

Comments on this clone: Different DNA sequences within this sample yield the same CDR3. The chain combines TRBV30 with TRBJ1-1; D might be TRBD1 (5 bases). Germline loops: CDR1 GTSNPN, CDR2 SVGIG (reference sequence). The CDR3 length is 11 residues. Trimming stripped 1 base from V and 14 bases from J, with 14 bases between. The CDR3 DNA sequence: TGTGCCTGGAGTGACCAGGGTTGGGCCTTCTTT. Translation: CAWSDQGWAFF.

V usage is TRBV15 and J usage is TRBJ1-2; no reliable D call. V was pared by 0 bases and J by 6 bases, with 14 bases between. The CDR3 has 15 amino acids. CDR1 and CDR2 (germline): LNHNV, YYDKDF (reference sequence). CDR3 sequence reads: CATSRDWEDVNGYTF. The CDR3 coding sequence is TGTGCCACCAGCAGAGATTGGGAGGATGTCAATGGCTACACCTTC.

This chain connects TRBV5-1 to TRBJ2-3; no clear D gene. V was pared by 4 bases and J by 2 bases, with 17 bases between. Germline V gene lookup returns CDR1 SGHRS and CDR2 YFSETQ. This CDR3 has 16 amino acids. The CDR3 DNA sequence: TGCGCCAGCAGCCGGAGTTCCAGCACATCCACAGATACGCAGTATTTT. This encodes CASSRSSSTSTDTQYF.

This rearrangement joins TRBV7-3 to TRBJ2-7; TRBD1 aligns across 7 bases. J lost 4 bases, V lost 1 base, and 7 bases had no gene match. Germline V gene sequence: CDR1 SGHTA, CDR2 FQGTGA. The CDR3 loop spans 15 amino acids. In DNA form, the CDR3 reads TGTGCCAGCAGCTTAAATCCCGGGACAGTTTACGAGCAGTACTTC. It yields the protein CASSLNPGTVYEQYF.

DNA for the CDR3: TGCGCCAGCAGCCCCGGGGACGGGAGCCTTCAAGAGACCCAGTACTTC. Protein: CASSPGDGSLQETQYF. The chain joins TRBV5-1 to TRBJ2-5, with D possibly TRBD2 on 6 matching bases. Between the trimmed V and J ends, which lost 4 bases and 2 bases, there was a span of 18 bases. Germline-derived CDR1 and CDR2 are SGHRS and YFSETQ. This CDR3 region has 16 residues.

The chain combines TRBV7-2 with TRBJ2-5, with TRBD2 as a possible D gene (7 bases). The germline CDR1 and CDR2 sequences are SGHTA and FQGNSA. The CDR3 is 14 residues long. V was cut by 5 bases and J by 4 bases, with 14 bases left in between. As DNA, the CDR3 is TGTGCCAGCAGCGGGGGGGCGTACGGAGAGACCCAGTACTTC. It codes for CASSGGAYGETQYF.

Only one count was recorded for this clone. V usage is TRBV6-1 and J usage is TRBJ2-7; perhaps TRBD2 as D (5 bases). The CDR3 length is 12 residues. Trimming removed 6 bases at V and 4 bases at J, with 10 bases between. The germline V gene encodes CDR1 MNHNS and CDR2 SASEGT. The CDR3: CASSLSGYEQYF. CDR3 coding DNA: TGTGCCAGCAGCCTGTCGGGGTACGAGCAGTACTTC.

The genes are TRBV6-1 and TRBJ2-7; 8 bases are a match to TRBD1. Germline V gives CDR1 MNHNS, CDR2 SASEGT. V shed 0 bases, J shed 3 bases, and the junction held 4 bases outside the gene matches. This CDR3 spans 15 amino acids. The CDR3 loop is CASSEAQGAVYEQYF. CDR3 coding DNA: TGTGCCAGCAGTGAAGCGCAGGGGGCTGTCTACGAGCAGTACTTC.

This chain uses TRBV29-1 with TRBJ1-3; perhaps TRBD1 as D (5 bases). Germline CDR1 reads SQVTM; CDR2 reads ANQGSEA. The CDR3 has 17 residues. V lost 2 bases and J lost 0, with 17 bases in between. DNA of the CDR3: TGCAGCGTTGAATTATCCCAGGGATGGGGCTCTGGAAACACCATATATTTT. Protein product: CSVELSQGWGSGNTIYF. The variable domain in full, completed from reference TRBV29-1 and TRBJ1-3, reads SAVISQKPSRDICQRGTSLTIQCQVDSQVTMMFWYRQQPGQSLTLIATANQGSEATYESGFVIDKFPISRPNLTFSTLTVSNMSPEDSSIYLCSVELSQGWGSGNTIYFGEGSWLTVV.

The CDR3 coding sequence is TGTGCCAGCCACGACTCGACCTCAGATACGCAGTATTTT. As protein: CASHDSTSDTQYF. The chain carries TRBV27 and TRBJ2-3, with no clear D. CDR3 size: 13 residues. CDR1 is MNHEY and CDR2 is SMNVEV in the germline V gene (reference sequence). The V gene lost 8 bases and the J gene lost 4 bases, with 13 bases spanning the gap.

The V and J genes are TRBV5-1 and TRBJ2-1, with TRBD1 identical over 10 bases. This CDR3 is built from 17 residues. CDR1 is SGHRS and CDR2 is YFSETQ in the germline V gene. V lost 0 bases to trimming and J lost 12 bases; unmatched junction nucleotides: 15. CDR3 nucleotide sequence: TGCGCCAGCAGCTTGGGGGCTGCCGGGACAGGGGTCCGGGGGCAGTTCTTC. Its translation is CASSLGAAGTGVRGQFF.

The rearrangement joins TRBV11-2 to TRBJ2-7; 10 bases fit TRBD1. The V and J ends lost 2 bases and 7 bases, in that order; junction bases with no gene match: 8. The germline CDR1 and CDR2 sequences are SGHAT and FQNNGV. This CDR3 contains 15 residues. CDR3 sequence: CASSLRDRGQSEQYF. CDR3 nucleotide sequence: TGTGCCAGCAGCTTAAGGGACAGGGGTCAGAGTGAGCAGTACTTC.

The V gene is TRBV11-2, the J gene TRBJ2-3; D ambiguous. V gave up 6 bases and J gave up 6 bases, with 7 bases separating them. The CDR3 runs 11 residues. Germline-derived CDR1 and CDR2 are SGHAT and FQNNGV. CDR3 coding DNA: TGTGCCAGCAGATCACTGGATACGCAGTATTTT. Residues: CASRSLDTQYF.

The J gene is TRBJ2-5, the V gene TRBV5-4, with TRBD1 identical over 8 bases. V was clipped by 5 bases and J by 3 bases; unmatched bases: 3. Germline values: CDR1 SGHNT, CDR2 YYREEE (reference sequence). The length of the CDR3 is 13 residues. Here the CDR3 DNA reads TGTGCCAGCAGTCGGGACAGGAAAGAGACCCAGTACTTC. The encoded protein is CASSRDRKETQYF.

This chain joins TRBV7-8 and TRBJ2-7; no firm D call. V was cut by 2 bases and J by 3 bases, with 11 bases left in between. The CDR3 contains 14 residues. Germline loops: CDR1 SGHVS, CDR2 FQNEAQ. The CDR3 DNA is TGTGCCAGCAGCTTACTCCGGTCCGACTACGAGCAGTACTTC. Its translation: CASSLLRSDYEQYF.

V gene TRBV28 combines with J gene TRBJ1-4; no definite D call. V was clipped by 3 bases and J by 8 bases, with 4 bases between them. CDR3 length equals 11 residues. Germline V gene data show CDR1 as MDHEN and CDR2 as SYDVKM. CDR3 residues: CASSFYEKLFF. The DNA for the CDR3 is TGTGCCAGCAGTTTCTACGAAAAACTGTTTTTT. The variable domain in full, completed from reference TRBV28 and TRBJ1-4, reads DVKVTQSSRYLVKRTGEKVFLECVQDMDHENMFWYRQDPGLGLRLIYFSYDVKMKEKGDIPEGYSVSREKKERFSLILESASTNQTSMYLCASSFYEKLFFGSGTQLSVL.

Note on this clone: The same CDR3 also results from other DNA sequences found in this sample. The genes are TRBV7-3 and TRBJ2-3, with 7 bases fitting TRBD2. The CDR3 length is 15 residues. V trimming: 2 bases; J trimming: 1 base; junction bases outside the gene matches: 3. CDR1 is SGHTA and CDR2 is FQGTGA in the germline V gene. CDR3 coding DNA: TGTGCCAGCAGCTTATTTACTAGCGGCACAGATACGCAGTATTTT. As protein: CASSLFTSGTDTQYF.

The CDR3, as DNA: TGTGCCAGCAGCAAAGTATCCCCTTGTAGAGGGAATCAGCCCCAGCATTTT. This encodes CASSKVSPCRGNQPQHF. J is TRBJ1-5 and V is TRBV21-1. TRBV21-1 is listed as a pseudogene. CDR3 length: 17 residues.

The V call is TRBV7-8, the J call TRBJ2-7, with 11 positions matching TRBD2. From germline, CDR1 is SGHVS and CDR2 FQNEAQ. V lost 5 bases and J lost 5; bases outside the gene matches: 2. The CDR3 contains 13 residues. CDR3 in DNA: TGTGCCAGCAGCACGGGACTAGCGGACGAGCAGTACTTC. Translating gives CASSTGLADEQYF. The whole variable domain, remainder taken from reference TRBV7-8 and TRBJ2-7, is GAGVSQSPRYKVAKRGQDVALRCDPISGHVSLFWYQQALGQGPEFLTYFQNEAQLDKSGLPSDRFFAERPEGSVSTLKIQRTQQEDSAVYLCASSTGLADEQYFGPGTRLTVT.

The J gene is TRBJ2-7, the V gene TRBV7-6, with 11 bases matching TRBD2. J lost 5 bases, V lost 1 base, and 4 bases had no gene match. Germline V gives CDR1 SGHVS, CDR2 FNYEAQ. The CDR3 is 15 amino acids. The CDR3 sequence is CASSLVGLAVDEQYF. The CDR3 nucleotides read TGTGCCAGCAGCTTAGTGGGACTAGCGGTCGACGAGCAGTACTTC.

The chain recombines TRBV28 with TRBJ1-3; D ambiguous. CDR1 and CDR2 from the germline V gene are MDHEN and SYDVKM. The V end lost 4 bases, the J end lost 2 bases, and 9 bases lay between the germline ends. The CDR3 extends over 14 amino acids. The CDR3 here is CASSSGITGNTIYF. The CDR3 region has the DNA TGTGCCAGCAGTTCGGGGATTACTGGAAACACCATATATTTT.

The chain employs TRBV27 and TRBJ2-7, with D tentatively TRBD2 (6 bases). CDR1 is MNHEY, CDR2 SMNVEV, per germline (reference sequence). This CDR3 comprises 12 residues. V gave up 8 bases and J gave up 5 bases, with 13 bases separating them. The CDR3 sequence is CASAGSGNEQYF. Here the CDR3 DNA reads TGTGCCAGCGCGGGATCCGGGAACGAGCAGTACTTC.

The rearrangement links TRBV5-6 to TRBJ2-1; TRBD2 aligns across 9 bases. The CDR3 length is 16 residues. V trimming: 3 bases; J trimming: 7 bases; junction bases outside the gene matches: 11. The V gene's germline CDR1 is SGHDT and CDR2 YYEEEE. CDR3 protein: CASSWAGGLAGNEQFF. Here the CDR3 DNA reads TGTGCCAGCAGCTGGGCCGGGGGACTAGCAGGAAATGAGCAGTTCTTC. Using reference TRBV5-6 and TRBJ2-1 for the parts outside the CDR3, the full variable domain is DAGVTQSPTHLIKTRGQQVTLRCSPKSGHDTVSWYQQALGQGPQFIFQYYEEEERQRGNFPDRFSGHQFPNYSSELNVNALLLGDSALYLCASSWAGGLAGNEQFFGPGTRLTVL.

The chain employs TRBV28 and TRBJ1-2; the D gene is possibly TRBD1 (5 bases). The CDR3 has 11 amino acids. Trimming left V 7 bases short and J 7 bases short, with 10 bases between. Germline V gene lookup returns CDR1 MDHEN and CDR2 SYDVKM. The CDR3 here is CASTYRSGYTF. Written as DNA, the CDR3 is TGTGCCAGCACCTACAGGAGTGGCTACACCTTC.

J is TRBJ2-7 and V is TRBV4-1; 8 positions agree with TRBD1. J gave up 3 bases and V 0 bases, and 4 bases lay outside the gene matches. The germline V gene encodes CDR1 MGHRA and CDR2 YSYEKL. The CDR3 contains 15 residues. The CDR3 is CASSQDRDRSYEQYF. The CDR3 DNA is TGCGCCAGCAGCCAAGACCGGGACAGGAGCTACGAGCAGTACTTC.

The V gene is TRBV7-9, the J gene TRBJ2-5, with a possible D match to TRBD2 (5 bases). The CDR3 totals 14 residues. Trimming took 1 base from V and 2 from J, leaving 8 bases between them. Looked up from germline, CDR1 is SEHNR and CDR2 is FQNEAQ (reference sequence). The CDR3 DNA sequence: TGTGCCAGCAGCTTAGGAGGGCGGCAAGAGACCCAGTACTTC. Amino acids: CASSLGGRQETQYF.

CDR3 protein: CASSNRDTGANVLTF. CDR3 sequence (DNA): TGTGCCAGCAGTAACCGGGACACTGGGGCCAACGTCCTGACTTTC. This chain connects TRBV6-1 to TRBJ2-6; D possibly corresponds to TRBD1 (6 bases). CDR1 and CDR2 from the germline V gene are MNHNS and SASEGT. Trimming took 5 bases from V and 2 from J, leaving 10 bases between them. The CDR3 is made up of 15 amino acids.

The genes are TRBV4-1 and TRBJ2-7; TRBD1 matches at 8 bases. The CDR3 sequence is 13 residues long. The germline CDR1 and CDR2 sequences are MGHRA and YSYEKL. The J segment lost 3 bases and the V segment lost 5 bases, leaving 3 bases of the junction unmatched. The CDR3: CASSAGGFYEQYF. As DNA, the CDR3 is TGCGCCAGCAGCGCAGGGGGCTTCTACGAGCAGTACTTC.

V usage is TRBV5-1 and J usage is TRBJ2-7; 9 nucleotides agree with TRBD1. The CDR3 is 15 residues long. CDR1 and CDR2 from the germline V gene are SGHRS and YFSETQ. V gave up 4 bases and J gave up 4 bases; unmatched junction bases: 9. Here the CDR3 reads CASSPGQGKAYEQYF. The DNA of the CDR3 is TGCGCCAGCAGCCCCGGACAGGGGAAAGCGTACGAGCAGTACTTC.